One sample yielded the 3 T cell receptor beta chains listed below, sequenced in a study of human T cells and chemical hapten exposure. TCRdb analysed the RACE reads with MiXCR anew, one entry per CDR3 protein. The sample yields 120,000 to 150,000 distinct CDR3 sequences, 10% to 15% seen once. Time point meaning: patch test 2, 6 weeks after DPC sensitization. Treatment of the sample: therapeutic diphenylcyclopropenone sensitization with weekly scalp DPC. The source was whole blood, collected in connection with sensitization to the hapten diphenylcyclopropenone (DPC). Receptor source: a woman aged 45 to 65 with alopecia areata. Some clones in this sample may be carry-over from other donors' samples.

This clonotype has at least ten counts. This chain links TRBV28 with TRBJ1-5; D not certain. Trimming took 4 bases from V and 4 from J, leaving 8 bases between them. This CDR3 spans 13 amino acids. CDR1 MDHEN and CDR2 SYDVKM come from the germline V gene. The CDR3 sequence: CASSSSGNQPQHF. The CDR3, as DNA: TGTGCCAGCAGTTCTTCTGGGAATCAGCCCCAGCATTTT.

This clonotype was seen a handful of times. This sequence joins TRBV29-1 and TRBJ1-1; D gene unclear. This CDR3 has 21 amino acids. The germline V gene encodes CDR1 SQVTM and CDR2 ANQGSEA. V was clipped by 0 bases and J by 2 bases, with 31 bases between them. DNA of the CDR3: TGCAGCGTTGAAGATAGGCCTTCCACCGGGCAGGCGGCCGCGCCAAACACTGAAGCTTTCTTT. Its translation is CSVEDRPSTGQAAAPNTEAFF.

This chain uses TRBV5-1 with TRBJ2-7; 9 bases align to TRBD1. V shed 4 bases and J 2 bases; nucleotides not matched to a gene: 4. The CDR3 is 14 residues long. Germline CDR1 is SGHRS and CDR2 is YFSETQ. CDR3 residues: CASSIRDRAYEQYF. CDR3 sequence (DNA): TGCGCCAGCAGCATCCGGGACAGGGCCTACGAGCAGTACTTC.